The 26 T cell receptor beta chains given below trace back to one sample, sequenced in a study of T cell responses to AZD1222 COVID-19 vaccine. Here immunoSEQ multiplex PCR was the method, and the copy in TCRdb shows in-frame clones only, minus some. The repertoire holds just under 90,000 clones, 88% seen once, with less than 6% in the top ten. The specimen comprised peripheral blood, sampled on day 0 of AZD1222 vaccination. Receptors were obtained from an adult in good health.

V gene TRBV27 combines with J gene TRBJ1-5; TRBD1 might be the D (6 bases). The CDR3 covers 15 residues. Trimming cost V 6 bases and J 6 bases, with 18 bases left between them. Germline V gene data show CDR1 as MNHEY and CDR2 as SMNVEV (reference sequence). The CDR3 spells CASSRNRGAGQPQHF. CDR3 coding DNA: TGTGCCAGCAGCCGTAATCGGGGGGCGGGTCAGCCCCAGCATTTT.

The chain recombines TRBV15 with TRBJ2-5; D possibly matches TRBD1 or TRBD2 (5 bases each). The V gene's germline CDR1 is LNHNV and CDR2 YYDKDF (reference sequence). The germline V and J ends were trimmed by 2 bases and 1 base, with 11 bases remaining between them. The CDR3 covers 15 residues. The CDR3 DNA sequence: TGTGCCACCAGCAGACAGGGACCAACCCAAGAGACCCAGTACTTC. It yields the protein CATSRQGPTQETQYF. Complete variable domain (other parts from reference TRBV15 and TRBJ2-5): DAMVIQNPRYQVTQFGKPVTLSCSQTLNHNVMYWYQQKSSQAPKLLFHYYDKDFNNEADTPDNFQSRRPNTSFCFLDIRSPGLGDTAMYLCATSRQGPTQETQYFGPGTRLLVL.

This rearrangement joins TRBV15 to TRBJ2-5; weak D call: TRBD1 (5 bases). The CDR3 has 15 residues. V lost 1 base, J lost 2 bases, and 11 bases lay in between. CDR1 and CDR2 from the germline V gene are LNHNV and YYDKDF (reference sequence). CDR3 sequence reads: CATSRGETEQETQYF. The CDR3 coding sequence is TGTGCCACCAGCAGAGGTGAGACAGAACAAGAGACCCAGTACTTC. The complete variable domain, with remaining parts taken from reference TRBV15 and TRBJ2-5, reads DAMVIQNPRYQVTQFGKPVTLSCSQTLNHNVMYWYQQKSSQAPKLLFHYYDKDFNNEADTPDNFQSRRPNTSFCFLDIRSPGLGDTAMYLCATSRGETEQETQYFGPGTRLLVL.

The sample holds a few counts of this clone. The chain has TRBV11-3 and TRBJ1-1, with D unclear. Deletions cut 1 base from V and 1 base from J, with 4 bases between. The germline V gene has CDR1 SGHNT and CDR2 YENEEA. CDR3 length: 13 amino acids. The CDR3 DNA sequence: TGTGCCAGCAGCTTAGGACAGAACACTGAAGCTTTCTTT. It yields the protein CASSLGQNTEAFF.

The chain couples TRBV6-2 or TRBV6-3 to TRBJ1-5; 9 nucleotides match TRBD1. V shed 2 bases and J 7 bases; nucleotides not matched to a gene: 6. Germline V gene data show CDR1 as MNHEY and CDR2 as SVGEGT. CDR3 length: 15 amino acids. The DNA of the CDR3 is TGTGCCAGCAGTTACCTGGGACAGGGTAGGCAGCCCCAGCATTTT. It translates to CASSYLGQGRQPQHF.

J is TRBJ2-7 and V is TRBV29-1; 7 nucleotides align to TRBD1. Trimming removed 3 bases from V and 3 bases from J; junction bases left unmatched: 8. CDR1 is SQVTM and CDR2 is ANQGSEA in the germline V gene. This CDR3 spans 14 amino acids. In DNA form, the CDR3 reads TGCAGCGTTGAGATCGACAGGGCGGGCTACGAGCAGTACTTC. Amino acids: CSVEIDRAGYEQYF.

The gene calls are TRBV19 and TRBJ1-5, with 9 bases aligning to TRBD1. Germline trimming cut 5 bases from V and 7 bases from J; bases unmatched to any gene: 12. Per the germline V gene, CDR1 is LNHDA and CDR2 is SQIVND (reference sequence). The CDR3 length is 16 residues. The CDR3 loop reads CASSGGQGSFNQPQHF. In DNA, the CDR3 is TGTGCCAGTAGTGGAGGACAGGGGTCGTTCAACCAGCCCCAGCATTTT.

The chain couples TRBV2 to TRBJ1-5; D not certain. The V and J ends lost 4 bases and 6 bases respectively, with 7 bases between them. The CDR3 consists of 12 residues. Germline assignment: CDR1 SNHLY and CDR2 FYNNEI. Written as DNA, the CDR3 is TGTGCCAGCAGTGTGAGCGGTCAGCCCCAGCATTTT. Protein sequence: CASSVSGQPQHF.

CDR3 bases: TGTGCCAGCAGTCAAGGACAGGGGAGGGGCACAGATACGCAGTATTTT. Its protein product is CASSQGQGRGTDTQYF. The rearrangement uses TRBV6-2 or TRBV6-3 and TRBJ2-3; 9 bases map to TRBD1. V was pared by 5 bases and J by 1 base, with 7 bases of the junction left unmatched. The CDR3 covers 16 residues. The germline V gene has CDR1 MNHEY and CDR2 SVGEGT.

This chain connects TRBV12-5 to TRBJ2-1; TRBD2 aligns across 7 bases. The CDR3 has 14 residues. Trimming took 6 bases from V and 0 from J; bases not matched to a gene: 2. CDR1 and CDR2 from the germline V gene are LGHNT and FRNRAP. The CDR3 region is CASGGGSSYNEQFF. Written as DNA, the CDR3 is TGTGCTAGTGGCGGGGGGAGCTCCTACAATGAGCAGTTCTTC.

The V and J genes are TRBV7-2 and TRBJ2-1; 10 bases line up with TRBD2. The V gene end was trimmed by 5 bases and the J gene end by 4 bases; junction bases not matched to a gene: 5. This CDR3 contains 15 residues. Germline V gene sequence: CDR1 SGHTA, CDR2 FQGNSA. The CDR3 is CASSPGLAVYNEQFF. The CDR3 DNA reads TGTGCCAGCAGCCCAGGACTAGCGGTATACAATGAGCAGTTCTTC.

The rearrangement links TRBV24-1 to TRBJ2-1, with TRBD1 as a possible D gene (6 bases). V dropped 3 bases and J dropped 8 bases, with 19 bases sitting between them. The CDR3 has 16 residues. Germline V lookup: CDR1 KGHDR, CDR2 SFDVKD. Here the CDR3 reads CATSDTRDIISDEQFF. CDR3 sequence (DNA): TGTGCCACCAGTGATACCCGGGACATAATTTCCGATGAGCAGTTCTTC.

This clone was detected a few times. V usage is TRBV9 and J usage is TRBJ2-1; the D gene is possibly TRBD2 (5 bases). Trimming removed 3 bases from V and 0 bases from J, with 13 bases in between. The CDR3 totals 16 residues. Per the germline V gene, CDR1 is SGDLS and CDR2 is YYNGEE. The CDR3 DNA sequence: TGTGCCAGCAGCGACCCCTTGGACTTCTCCTACAATGAGCAGTTCTTC. Translation gives CASSDPLDFSYNEQFF.

The chain couples TRBV6-5 to TRBJ1-1; D gene uncertain. Germline V gene sequence: CDR1 MNHEY, CDR2 SVGAGI. The CDR3 runs to 12 residues. Trimming left V 7 bases short and J 0 bases short, with 6 bases between. CDR3 bases: TGTGCCAGCAAAGACATGAACACTGAAGCTTTCTTT. It yields the protein CASKDMNTEAFF.

There are a few counts of this clone. This chain connects TRBV27 to TRBJ1-6; TRBD1 matches at 7 bases. The length of the CDR3 is 16 residues. Losses at the gene ends were 3 bases for V and 7 bases for J; bases not matched to a gene: 9. Germline loops: CDR1 MNHEY, CDR2 SMNVEV (reference sequence). The CDR3 loop reads CASSFTPTGQNSPLHF. Written as DNA, the CDR3 is TGTGCCAGCAGTTTCACACCGACAGGGCAGAATTCACCCCTCCACTTT.

This chain uses TRBV27 with TRBJ1-5, with D unclear. The length of the CDR3 is 14 residues. The V and J ends lost 3 bases and 0 bases respectively, with 6 bases between them. CDR1 and CDR2 from the germline V gene are MNHEY and SMNVEV (reference sequence). The CDR3 nucleotides read TGTGCCAGCAGTTTTGACCCTAGCAATCAGCCCCAGCATTTT. Its protein is CASSFDPSNQPQHF.

This clone was seen only once. The chain employs TRBV19 and TRBJ2-1; 11 nucleotides agree with TRBD2. The V segment lost 3 bases and the J segment 5 bases; nucleotides outside the gene matches: 6. The CDR3 contains 16 residues. CDR1 LNHDA and CDR2 SQIVND come from the germline V gene (reference sequence). The CDR3 region is CASSILAGGSDNEQFF. The CDR3 coding sequence is TGTGCCAGTAGTATTTTAGCGGGAGGGTCGGACAATGAGCAGTTCTTC.

The chain is built from TRBV19 and TRBJ1-6; perhaps TRBD1 as D (6 bases). The CDR3 runs to 14 residues. V lost 4 bases, J lost 8 bases, and 12 bases lay in between. The germline V gene has CDR1 LNHDA and CDR2 SQIVND (reference sequence). The CDR3 loop is CASSSGQFYSPLHF. CDR3 DNA sequence: TGTGCCAGTAGTAGTGGACAGTTCTATTCACCCCTCCACTTT.

The chain carries TRBV29-1 and TRBJ2-1; the D is unclear. The CDR3 sequence is 10 residues long. Trimming removed 7 bases from V and 5 bases from J, with 6 bases in between. CDR1 is SQVTM, CDR2 ANQGSEA, per germline. Here the CDR3 DNA reads TGCAGCGGCTGGGACAATGAGCAGTTCTTC. Protein: CSGWDNEQFF.

The chain joins TRBV3-1 (or the pseudogene TRBV3-2) to TRBJ1-6; D is perhaps TRBD1 (5 bases). The CDR3 is 15 amino acids. Trimming left V 4 bases short and J 2 bases short, with 9 bases between. Germline lookup yields CDR1 LGHDT and CDR2 YNNKEL (reference sequence). The CDR3 reads CASSPGGAYNSPLHF. The CDR3 DNA sequence: TGTGCCAGCAGCCCGGGGGGGGCCTATAATTCACCCCTCCACTTT.

The chain links TRBV7-9 to TRBJ1-2; D might be TRBD1 (5 bases). Germline CDR1 reads SEHNR; CDR2 reads FQNEAQ (reference sequence). Trimming removed 4 bases at V and 8 bases at J, with 14 bases between. The length of the CDR3 is 13 residues. The DNA of the CDR3 is TGTGCCAGCAGCTCCGGGGCCGATGGAGGCTACACCTTC. It yields the protein CASSSGADGGYTF.

This clone was picked up a small number of times. The rearrangement uses TRBV27 and TRBJ2-7; D could derive from TRBD1 or TRBD2 (6 bases each). Germline CDR1 and CDR2: MNHEY and SMNVEV (reference sequence). This CDR3 spans 15 amino acids. CDR3 sequence (DNA): TGTTCCCGACAAGCGAATCGGGGGCTTGGTTACGAGCAGTACTTC. It codes for CSRQANRGLGYEQYF.

The chain uses TRBV9 and TRBJ2-1; 10 positions agree with TRBD2. This CDR3 is 16 amino acids long. Looked up from germline, CDR1 is SGDLS and CDR2 is YYNGEE. The J segment lost 6 bases and the V segment lost 2 bases, leaving 8 bases of the junction unmatched. In DNA, the CDR3 is TGTGCCAGCAGCGTGGGGCTAGCGGGAGCTAGCAATGAGCAGTTCTTC. This sequence encodes CASSVGLAGASNEQFF.

This chain links TRBV27 with TRBJ1-2, with 7 nucleotides matching TRBD1. CDR1 and CDR2 (germline): MNHEY, SMNVEV (reference sequence). Trimming cost V 0 bases and J 5 bases; bases outside gene matches: 9. CDR3 length: 16 amino acids. The CDR3 DNA follows: TGTGCCAGCAGTTTATCGGGGACAGAGAGACGTTATGGCTACACCTTC. Protein sequence: CASSLSGTERRYGYTF.

The genes are TRBV7-2 and TRBJ2-7; D possibly matches TRBD1 or TRBD2 (5 bases each). Germline V gene data show CDR1 as SGHTA and CDR2 as FQGNSA. Deletions cut 5 bases from V and 2 bases from J, with 13 bases between. This CDR3 region has 14 residues. The CDR3 DNA reads as TGTGCCAGCAGCCCCAGAGGGACCACCTACGAGCAGTACTTC. As protein: CASSPRGTTYEQYF.

About this clone: Its ends do not fully match the called genes, so a read error is possible. The chain recombines TRBV9 with TRBJ2-7; 11 bases are shared with TRBD2. Germline assignment: CDR1 SGDLS and CDR2 YYNGEE. The CDR3 loop spans 15 amino acids. CDR3 residues: CASSGLAGGSSEQYF. DNA for the CDR3: TGTGCCAGCAGCGGGCTAGCGGGAGGATCCTCCGAGCAGTACTTC.